This T cell receptor (beta chain) was obtained from a study of Ad26.COV2.S vaccination and SARS-CoV-2 variants. Clones were read by immunoSEQ multiplex PCR, and TCRdb kept only the in-frame ones, dropping some. The sample holds 430,000 or so clones, nearly 90% seen once. The CDR3 contains 15 residues. V lost 5 bases and J 14 bases, leaving 27 bases between the germline ends. In germline, CDR1 is LNHDA, CDR2 SQIVND (reference sequence). As for treatment: some 20 received Ad26.COV2.S at low or high dose, single or two shots; about 5 received placebo; per-sample allocation not given. Samples analyzed were those drawn on day 63 after the first vaccine or placebo injection.

V usage is TRBV19 and J usage is TRBJ1-2; D is unclear. The clonotype was recovered from a person between 18 and 65 years old who received the Ad26.COV2.S COVID-19 vaccine or a placebo. The specimen comprised peripheral blood, sampled in a trial of Ad26.COV2.S vaccine versus placebo. The DNA for the CDR3 is TGTGCCAGTAGTGACTCAAGGGAAGGCTTTTCGGCGTCTACCTTC. As protein: CASSDSREGFSASTF.